The clone carrying this T cell receptor (beta chain) was recorded at least ten times. Its antigen is unknown. CDR1 SEHNR and CDR2 FQNEAQ come from the germline V gene (reference sequence). Trimming left V 3 bases short and J 7 bases short, with 13 bases between. This CDR3 region has 13 residues. These data originate in a study of neurological immune-mediated disorders. Looking at the study overall: Within the group of around 35 multiple sclerosis patients, around 31 were relapsing-remitting, while 3 were secondary progressive.

Each TCR transcript was tagged with a 10-nucleotide random UMI during 5'RACE. TCRdb analysed the 5' RACE reads with MiXCR anew, one entry per CDR3 protein. The sample has roughly 9,800 distinct CDR3 sequences, 20% to 25% seen once. Findings and limits, study-wide: Phylogenetic grouping assigned the repertoires of 18 of 34 multiple sclerosis patients to a single cluster of related CDR3 sequences. This cluster may be a repertoire-level signature. Expansion of TCR clones was greatest in HTLV-1-associated myelopathy and smallest in multiple sclerosis, where it fell below that of healthy controls.

The sequenced sample consisted of CD8+ T cells from blood. The TCR originated in a woman in her 40s with multiple sclerosis. V usage is TRBV7-9 and J usage is TRBJ2-7; possible D gene TRBD2, 5 bases. Here the CDR3 reads CASSLATRREQYF. The CDR3 region has the DNA TGTGCCAGCAGCTTGGCAACTAGGAGGGAGCAGTACTTC.